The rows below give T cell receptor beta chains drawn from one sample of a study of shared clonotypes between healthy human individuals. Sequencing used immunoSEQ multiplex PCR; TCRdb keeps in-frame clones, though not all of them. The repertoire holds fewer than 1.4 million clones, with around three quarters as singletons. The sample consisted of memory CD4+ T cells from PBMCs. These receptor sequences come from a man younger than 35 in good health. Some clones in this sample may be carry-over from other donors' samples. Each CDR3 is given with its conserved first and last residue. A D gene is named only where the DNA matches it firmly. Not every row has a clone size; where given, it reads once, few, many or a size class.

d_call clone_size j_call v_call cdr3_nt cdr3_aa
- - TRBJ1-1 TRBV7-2 TGTGCCAGCAGCTTTCCGGGGGCGAACACTGAAGCTTTCTTT CASSFPGANTEAFF
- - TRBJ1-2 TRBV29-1 TGCAGCATTTGGGGTAGCTCACGCTATGGCTACACCTTC CSIWGSSRYGYTF
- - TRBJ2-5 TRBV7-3 TGTGCCAGCAGCAAAGGGAATGCAGAGACCCAGTACTTC CASSKGNAETQYF
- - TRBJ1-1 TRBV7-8 TGTGCCAGCAGCCCCAGGGACACGACACGCCAAGCTTTCTTT CASSPRDTTRQAFF
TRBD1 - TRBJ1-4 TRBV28 TGTGCCAGCAGTTACGACAGGGCAACTAATGAAAAACTGTTTTTT CASSYDRATNEKLFF
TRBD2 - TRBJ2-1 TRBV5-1 TGCGCCAGCAGCTTGAATCCCGGACTAGCGGCCTGGGAACAGTTCTTC CASSLNPGLAAWEQFF
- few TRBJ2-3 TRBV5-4 TGTGCCAGCAGCCCAACACCGGCTCAGATTAGCACAGATACGCAGTATTTT CASSPTPAQISTDTQYF
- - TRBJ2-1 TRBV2 TGTGCCAGCAGTGACGGGGACTACAATGAGCAGTTCTTC CASSDGDYNEQFF
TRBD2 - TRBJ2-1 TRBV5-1 TGCGCCAGCAGCTTTTTTAGCGGGACCTCCTACAATGAGCAGTTCTTC CASSFFSGTSYNEQFF
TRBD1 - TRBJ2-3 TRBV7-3 TGTGCCAGCAGCCTGCAGGGGGCGAGCACAGATACGCAGTATTTT CASSLQGASTDTQYF
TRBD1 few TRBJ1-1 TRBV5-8 TGTGCCAGCAGCTTGAAGACAGGGGCAATGAACACTGAAGCTTTCTTT CASSLKTGAMNTEAFF
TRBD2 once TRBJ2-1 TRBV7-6 TGTGCCAGCAGCTCGTTAGCGGGAGTAGGGTACAATGAGCAGTTCTTC CASSSLAGVGYNEQFF
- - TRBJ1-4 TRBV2 TGTGCCAGCAGCCCCAATGGGGCTTCAAATGAAAAACTGTTTTTT CASSPNGASNEKLFF
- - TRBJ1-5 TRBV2 TGTGCCGGCAGCCCGGAGGTGCATCAGCCCCAGCATTTT CAGSPEVHQPQHF
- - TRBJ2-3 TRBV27 TGTGCCAGCGGGACGGAAAGGAGCACAGATACGCAGTATTTT CASGTERSTDTQYF
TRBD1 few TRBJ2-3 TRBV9 TGTGCCAGCAGCGTGAGCCGGGCAGGGGGCATCACAGATACGCAGTATTTT CASSVSRAGGITDTQYF
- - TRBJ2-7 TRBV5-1 TGCGCCAGCAGCCTGGGGGACACCCTCTACGAGCAGTACTTC CASSLGDTLYEQYF
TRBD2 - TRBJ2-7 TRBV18 TGTGCCAGCTCACCACAAACTCGGACCAGCGGGGAGGTGCAGTACTTC CASSPQTRTSGEVQYF
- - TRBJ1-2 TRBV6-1 TGTGCCAGCAGTGAGGAGGGCTACACCTTC CASSEEGYTF
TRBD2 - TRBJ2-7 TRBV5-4 TGTGCCAGCAGCCGAGGTTGGACTAGGGGCTCCTACGAGCAGTACTTC CASSRGWTRGSYEQYF
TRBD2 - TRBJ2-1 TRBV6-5 TGTGCCAGCACCCAGGCTGGGACTAGAGGGAGTGAGCAGTTCTTC CASTQAGTRGSEQFF
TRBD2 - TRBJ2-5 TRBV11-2 TGTGCCAGCAGCTTTACTAGCGGGGGACAAGAGACCCAGTACTTC CASSFTSGGQETQYF
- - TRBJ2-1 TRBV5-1 TGCGCCAGCAGCTTGGCCGGGGCAGGCGATGAGCAGTTCTTC CASSLAGAGDEQFF
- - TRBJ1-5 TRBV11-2 TGTGCCAGCAGCTTACAGAGGAACAATCAGCCCCAGCATTTT CASSLQRNNQPQHF
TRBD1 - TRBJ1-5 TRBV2 TGTGCCAGCATAGGGGGCAAGGGACAGCCCCAGCATTTT CASIGGKGQPQHF
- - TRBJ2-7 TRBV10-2 TGCGCCAGCAGTACAGGGCCCGAGCAGTACTTC CASSTGPEQYF
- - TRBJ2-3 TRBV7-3 TGTGCCAGCAGCTTATCCCGGCCAGGGACGCCAGGCACAGATACGCAGTATTTT CASSLSRPGTPGTDTQYF
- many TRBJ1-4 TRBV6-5 TGTGCCAGCAGTTACAGGCCAGGCCCGAATGAAAAACTGTTTTTT CASSYRPGPNEKLFF
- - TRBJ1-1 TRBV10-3 TGTGCCATCAGTGAGTCATATTTGGAATACAACACTGAAGCTTTCTTT CAISESYLEYNTEAFF
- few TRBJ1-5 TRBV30 TGTGCCTGGAGTCCCCGTTCTGGTCAGCCCCAGCATTTT CAWSPRSGQPQHF
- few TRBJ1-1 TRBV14 TGTGCCAGCAGCCAAGTTAGTGGGGTTGGAGCTTTCTTT CASSQVSGVGAFF
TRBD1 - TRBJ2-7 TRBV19 TGTGCCAGTAGCCCGGGACAGAAGGCGAACGAGCAGTACTTC CASSPGQKANEQYF
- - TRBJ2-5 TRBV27 TGTGCCAGCAGTTTAAGGGGTACCGAGACCCAGTACTTC CASSLRGTETQYF
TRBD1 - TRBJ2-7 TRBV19 TGTGCCAGTAGGGGACAGGGTAGAGACGAGCAGTACTTC CASRGQGRDEQYF
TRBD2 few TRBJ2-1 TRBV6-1 TGTGCCAGCAGTGAAACGGCGGGAGTGGGGGAGCAGTTCTTC CASSETAGVGEQFF
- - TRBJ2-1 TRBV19 TGTGCCAGTAGTATTTTAGCAGGAGTTGCCTCCTACAATGAGCAGTTCTTC CASSILAGVASYNEQFF
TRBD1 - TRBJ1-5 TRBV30 TGTGCCTGGAGTGTACCCAGGGGGAATCAGCCCCAGCATTTT CAWSVPRGNQPQHF
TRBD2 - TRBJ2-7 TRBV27 TGTGCCAGCAGTACTAGCGGCTACGAGCAGTACTTC CASSTSGYEQYF
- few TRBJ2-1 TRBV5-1 TGCGCCAGCAGCTTCGGACAGCCAAACGAGCAGTTCTTC CASSFGQPNEQFF
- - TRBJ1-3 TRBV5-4 TGTGCCAGCAGCCTCGGACTGGGAAACACCATATATTTT CASSLGLGNTIYF
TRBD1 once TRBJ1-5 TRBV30 TGTGCCTGGAGTGTAGGGTTAGACAGGGGGCTTCAGCCCCAGCATTTT CAWSVGLDRGLQPQHF
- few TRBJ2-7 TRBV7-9 TGTGCCAGCAGCCCCGGTGGTGGGAGGTACGAGCAGTACTTC CASSPGGGRYEQYF
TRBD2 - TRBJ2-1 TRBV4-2 TGTGCCAGCAGCCAAGAGGGAGCCGGGGGGTTCAATGAGCAGTTCTTC CASSQEGAGGFNEQFF
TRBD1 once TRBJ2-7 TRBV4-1 TGCGCCAGCAGCATTCGGGACAGAGACTACGAGCAGTACTTC CASSIRDRDYEQYF